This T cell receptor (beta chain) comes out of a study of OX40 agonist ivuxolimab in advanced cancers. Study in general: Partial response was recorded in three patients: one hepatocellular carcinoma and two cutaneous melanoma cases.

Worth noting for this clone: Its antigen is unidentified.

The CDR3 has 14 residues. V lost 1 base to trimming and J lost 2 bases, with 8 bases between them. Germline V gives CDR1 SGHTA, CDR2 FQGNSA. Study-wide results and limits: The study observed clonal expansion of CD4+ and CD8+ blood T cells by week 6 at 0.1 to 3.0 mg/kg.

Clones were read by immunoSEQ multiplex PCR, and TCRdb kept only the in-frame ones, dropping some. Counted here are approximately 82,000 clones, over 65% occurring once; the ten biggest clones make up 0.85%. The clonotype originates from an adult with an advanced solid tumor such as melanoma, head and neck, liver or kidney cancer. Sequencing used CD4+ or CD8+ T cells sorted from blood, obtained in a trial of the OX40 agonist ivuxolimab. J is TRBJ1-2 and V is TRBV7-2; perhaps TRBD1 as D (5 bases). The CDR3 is CASSLGGENYGYTF. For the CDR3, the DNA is TGTGCCAGCAGCTTAGGGGGGGAGAACTATGGCTACACCTTC.